This T cell receptor beta chain was identified during a study of blood T cell repertoires in COVID-19. At the level of the study: The study drew acute and convalescent COVID-19 samples from the United States, Italy and Spain. T cells, B-cell-depleted T cells, or PBMCs supplied cDNA or gDNA.

Per germline, CDR1 LGHDT and CDR2 YNNKEL (reference sequence). The CDR3 consists of 15 residues. The trim removed 1 base at V and 6 bases at J, leaving 7 bases unmatched. Authors' data handling: Estimation of nucleated cell counts was performed using reference gene primer amplification. Assay: immunoSEQ multiplex PCR; the TCRdb copy retains only in-frame clones and omits some. That table is the source of V, J and clone size, and D and trimming were worked out from the DNA. The sample includes some 150,000 clones, approximately 83% of them seen just once. The sequencing sample was made of peripheral blood. V usage is TRBV3-1 (or the pseudogene TRBV3-2) and J usage is TRBJ2-5, with 8 bases lining up with TRBD1. This TCR was recovered from a human donor in a cohort sampled during active COVID-19. The CDR3 sequence: CASSQAPDRAKTQYF. In DNA, the CDR3 is TGTGCCAGCAGCCAAGCCCCGGACAGGGCAAAGACCCAGTACTTC.